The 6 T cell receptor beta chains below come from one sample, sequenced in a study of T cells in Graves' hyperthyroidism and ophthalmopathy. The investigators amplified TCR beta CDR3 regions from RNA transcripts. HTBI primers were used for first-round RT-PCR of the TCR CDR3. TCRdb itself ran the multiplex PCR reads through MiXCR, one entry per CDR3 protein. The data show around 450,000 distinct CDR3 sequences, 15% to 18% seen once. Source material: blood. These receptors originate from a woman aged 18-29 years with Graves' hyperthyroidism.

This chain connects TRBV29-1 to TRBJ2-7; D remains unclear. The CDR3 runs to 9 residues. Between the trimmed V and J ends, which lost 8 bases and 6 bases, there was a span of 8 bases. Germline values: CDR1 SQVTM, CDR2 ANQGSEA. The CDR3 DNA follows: TGCAGCCCTGGGGTCGAGCAGTACTTC. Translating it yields CSPGVEQYF.

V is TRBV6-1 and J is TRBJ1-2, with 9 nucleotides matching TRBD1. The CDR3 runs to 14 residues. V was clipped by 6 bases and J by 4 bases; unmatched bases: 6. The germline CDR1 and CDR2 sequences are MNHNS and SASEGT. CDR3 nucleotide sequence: TGTGCCAGCAGAAAAGGGGGACAGGGCTATGGCTACACCTTC. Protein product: CASRKGGQGYGYTF.

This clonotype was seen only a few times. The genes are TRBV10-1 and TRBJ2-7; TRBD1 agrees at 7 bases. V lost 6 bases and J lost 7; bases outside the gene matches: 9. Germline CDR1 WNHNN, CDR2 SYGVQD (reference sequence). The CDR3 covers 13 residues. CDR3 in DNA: TGCGCCAGCAGCACAGGGGCCGCTTTGGAGCAGTACTTC. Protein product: CASSTGAALEQYF.

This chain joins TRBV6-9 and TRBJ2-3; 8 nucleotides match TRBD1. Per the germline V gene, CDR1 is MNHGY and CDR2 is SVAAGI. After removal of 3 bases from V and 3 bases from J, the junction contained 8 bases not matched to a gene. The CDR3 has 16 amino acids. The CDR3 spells CASSYLPGQGTDTQYF. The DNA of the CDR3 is TGTGCCAGCAGTTACTTACCAGGACAGGGAACAGATACGCAGTATTTT.

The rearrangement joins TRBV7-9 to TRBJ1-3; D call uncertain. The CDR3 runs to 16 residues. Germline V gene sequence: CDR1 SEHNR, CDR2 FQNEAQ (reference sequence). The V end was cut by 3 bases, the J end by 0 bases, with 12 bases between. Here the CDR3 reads CASSFRDEGSGNTIYF. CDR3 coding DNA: TGTGCCAGCAGCTTCCGGGATGAGGGCTCTGGAAACACCATATATTTT. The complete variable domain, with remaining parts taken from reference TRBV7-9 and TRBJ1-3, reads DTGVSQNPRHKITKRGQNVTFRCDPISEHNRLYWYRQTLGQGPEFLTYFQNEAQLEKSRLLSDRFSAERPKGSFSTLEIQRTEQGDSAMYLCASSFRDEGSGNTIYFGEGSWLTVV.

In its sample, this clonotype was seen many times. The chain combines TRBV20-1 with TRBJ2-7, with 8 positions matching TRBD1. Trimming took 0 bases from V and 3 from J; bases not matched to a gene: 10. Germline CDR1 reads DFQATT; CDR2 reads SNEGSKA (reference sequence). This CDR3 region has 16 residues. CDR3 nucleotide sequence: TGCAGTGCTAGAGACCAGACAGGGGATCAAGTCTACGAGCAGTACTTC. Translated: CSARDQTGDQVYEQYF.